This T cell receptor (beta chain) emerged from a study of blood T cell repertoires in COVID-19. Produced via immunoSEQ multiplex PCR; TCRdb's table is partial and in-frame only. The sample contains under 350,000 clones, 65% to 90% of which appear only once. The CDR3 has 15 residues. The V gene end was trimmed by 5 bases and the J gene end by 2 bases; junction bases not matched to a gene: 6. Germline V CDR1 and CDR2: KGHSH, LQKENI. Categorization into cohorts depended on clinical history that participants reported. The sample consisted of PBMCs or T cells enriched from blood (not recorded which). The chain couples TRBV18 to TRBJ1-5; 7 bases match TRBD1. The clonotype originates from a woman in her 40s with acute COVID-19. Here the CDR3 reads CASSSTGIGNQPQHF. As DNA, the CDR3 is TGTGCCAGCTCATCGACAGGGATCGGCAATCAGCCCCAGCATTTT.